The next 6 T cell receptor beta chains were all read from a single sample in a study of T cell changes during pregnancy in multiple sclerosis (dated by TCRdb to the late 2010s). Library creation used the immunoSEQ multiplex PCR assay. This is the immuneACCESS table as TCRdb keeps it, with only in-frame sequences that have V and J called. A part of the clones is gone; compared with another copy, unresolved V genes explain less than half, and the rest is unexplained. The sample table lists roughly 61,000 clones, about 92% of them with a count of one. More than 1.5% of the sample rests with the top ten. The source material was peripheral blood, sampled after pregnancy. The receptors shown here come from a female donor with multiple sclerosis, enrolled in a pregnancy study.

This chain uses TRBV7-6 with TRBJ1-1; D perhaps matches TRBD1 (6 bases). Germline lookup yields CDR1 SGHVS and CDR2 FNYEAQ. Trimming stripped 0 bases from V and 1 base from J, with 6 bases between. This CDR3 region has 14 residues. CDR3 DNA sequence: TGTGCCAGCAGCTTAGCACAGGGGAACACTGAAGCTTTCTTT. As protein: CASSLAQGNTEAFF.

The chain is built from TRBV6-6 and TRBJ1-5; 9 bases align to TRBD1. Germline CDR1 is MNHNY and CDR2 is SVGAGI (reference sequence). V gave up 5 bases and J gave up 3 bases; unmatched junction bases: 8. CDR3 length: 16 residues. This CDR3 reads CASSLGQGSFNQPQHF. In DNA form, the CDR3 reads TGTGCCAGCAGTCTCGGACAGGGGTCTTTCAATCAGCCCCAGCATTTT.

The V call is TRBV5-4, the J call TRBJ2-6; 7 bases align to TRBD2. The CDR3 runs 16 residues. From germline, CDR1 is SGHNT and CDR2 YYREEE (reference sequence). With 4 bases clipped from V and 0 bases from J, the junction kept 4 bases outside the gene matches. CDR3 region: CASSPRGVSGANVLTF. The CDR3 nucleotides are TGTGCCAGCAGCCCCCGGGGGGTCTCTGGGGCCAACGTCCTGACTTTC.

The rearrangement uses TRBV9 and TRBJ2-1, with 9 bases identical to TRBD2. Germline V gene sequence: CDR1 SGDLS, CDR2 YYNGEE. The CDR3 contains 15 residues. After removal of 0 bases from V and 4 bases from J, the junction contained 2 bases not matched to a gene. The CDR3 nucleotides are TGTGCCAGCAGCGTAGGCCTAGCGGGGTACAATGAGCAGTTCTTC. This encodes CASSVGLAGYNEQFF.

The chain uses TRBV4-3 and TRBJ1-2, with TRBD1 identical over 7 bases. The germline V gene has CDR1 LGHNA and CDR2 YSLEER. The CDR3 sequence is 18 residues long. Trimming took 0 bases from V and 4 from J; bases not matched to a gene: 14. CDR3 sequence: CASSQDYSPGTASYGYTF. In nucleotides, the CDR3 is TGCGCCAGCAGCCAAGACTATTCTCCCGGGACAGCCTCCTATGGCTACACCTTC.

V usage is TRBV10-3 and J usage is TRBJ1-5; 8 bases match TRBD1. Germline CDR1 and CDR2: ENHRY and SYGVKD. V dropped 4 bases and J dropped 4; count of bases not matched to a gene: 3. The CDR3 contains 14 residues. CDR3 DNA: TGTGCCATCAGTGTTGGACAGGGAAATCAGCCCCAGCATTTT. Protein product: CAISVGQGNQPQHF.